The 28 T cell receptor beta chains given below trace back to one sample, sequenced in a study of blood T cell repertoires in COVID-19. The protocol was immunoSEQ multiplex PCR, while the TCRdb copy is restricted to in-frame clones and leaves out a portion. The sample lists almost 350,000 clones, over 85% occurring once. The sample comprised peripheral blood. The receptors here all came from a woman aged 55 to 70 with COVID-19, enrolled during active disease.

V is TRBV7-9 and J is TRBJ2-3; D is perhaps TRBD2 (6 bases). Trimming stripped 1 base from V and 0 bases from J, with 8 bases between. The CDR3 contains 15 residues. Germline V gene sequence: CDR1 SEHNR, CDR2 FQNEAQ (reference sequence). The CDR3 sequence is CASSLEDYSTDTQYF. The CDR3 DNA reads as TGTGCCAGCAGCTTAGAGGACTATAGCACAGATACGCAGTATTTT.

This rearrangement joins TRBV19 to TRBJ2-1; perhaps TRBD2 as D (5 bases). Germline assignment: CDR1 LNHDA and CDR2 SQIVND (reference sequence). There are 15 residues in the CDR3. V was trimmed by 4 bases and J by 8 bases, leaving 18 bases between them. The CDR3 sequence: CASSRERGLRDEQFF. In DNA form, the CDR3 reads TGTGCCAGTAGTAGGGAACGAGGGCTGAGGGATGAGCAGTTCTTC.

The chain carries TRBV7-2 and TRBJ1-2; 10 bases fit TRBD1. V shed 4 bases, J shed 0 bases, and the junction held 5 bases outside the gene matches. Germline lookup yields CDR1 SGHTA and CDR2 FQGNSA. The CDR3 covers 16 residues. In nucleotides, the CDR3 is TGTGCCAGCAGCTCCGGGACAGGGGTCACTAACTATGGCTACACCTTC. It encodes CASSSGTGVTNYGYTF.

This chain links TRBV19 with TRBJ1-5; 10 bases align to TRBD1. CDR3 size: 16 residues. With V trimmed by 5 bases and J by 6 bases, 10 bases remained unmatched. Germline V gives CDR1 LNHDA, CDR2 SQIVND (reference sequence). CDR3 sequence (DNA): TGTGCCAGTAGTTCCTGGGACAGGGGTGTTCGTCAGCCCCAGCATTTT. It encodes CASSSWDRGVRQPQHF.

On this clone: The sample holds other DNA sequences that translate to the same CDR3. J is TRBJ1-1 and V is TRBV12-3 or TRBV12-4; no reliable D call. The CDR3 runs to 13 residues. Trimming took 3 bases from V and 0 from J, leaving 5 bases between them. The CDR3 DNA reads as TGTGCCAGCAGTTTCTACTTGAACACTGAAGCTTTCTTT. This encodes CASSFYLNTEAFF.

The genes are TRBV2 and TRBJ1-6; D gene unclear. The germline gives CDR1 SNHLY, CDR2 FYNNEI. The CDR3 is 17 residues long. V lost 6 bases and J 4 bases, leaving 19 bases between the germline ends. The CDR3 nucleotides are TGTGCCAGCAGGGGTCTCGCTGAACGGGGTTATAATTCACCCCTCCACTTT. It encodes CASRGLAERGYNSPLHF.

The chain links TRBV29-1 to TRBJ2-1; D might be TRBD1 (5 bases). The V gene lost 3 bases and the J gene lost 5 bases, with 8 bases spanning the gap. The CDR3 spans 12 residues. From germline, CDR1 is SQVTM and CDR2 ANQGSEA. The CDR3 DNA reads TGCAGCGTTGATCGACAGCACAATGAGCAGTTCTTC. Translation: CSVDRQHNEQFF.

This clone was detected only a few times. This chain joins TRBV5-1 and TRBJ1-3; no definite D call. V lost 0 bases, J lost 3 bases, and 10 bases lay in between. Germline CDR1 and CDR2: SGHRS and YFSETQ. The CDR3 contains 15 residues. The CDR3 sequence: CASSLVSRGGNTIYF. The CDR3 DNA reads TGCGCCAGCAGCTTGGTCTCCAGAGGTGGAAACACCATATATTTT.

The chain combines TRBV24-1 with TRBJ2-3; tentative D call: TRBD2 (6 bases). CDR1 KGHDR and CDR2 SFDVKD come from the germline V gene. The CDR3 is 12 amino acids. V was shortened by 10 bases and J by 6 bases, with 13 bases between the two germline ends. CDR3 in DNA: TGTGCCACTACTAGCTCGGGTGATACGCAGTATTTT. It specifies CATTSSGDTQYF.

The CDR3 is CASSPSQGLPTEAFF. The CDR3, as DNA: TGTGCCAGCAGCCCAAGTCAGGGCCTTCCCACTGAAGCTTTCTTT. The V and J genes are TRBV7-3 and TRBJ1-1, with D maybe TRBD1 (5 bases). With 5 bases removed from V and 4 bases from J, the gap between germline ends came to 17 bases. The germline V gene has CDR1 SGHTA and CDR2 FQGTGA. The CDR3 is 15 amino acids.

This chain connects TRBV7-6 to TRBJ1-5; 11 nucleotides match TRBD1. The germline gives CDR1 SGHVS, CDR2 FNYEAQ. This CDR3 is built from 19 residues. The junction had 12 bases not matched to a gene; V was cut back by 5 bases and J by 0 bases. CDR3 nucleotide sequence: TGTGCCAGCAGCCAAGGGTTCGGGACAGGGGGATATAGCAATCAGCCCCAGCATTTT. Encoded protein: CASSQGFGTGGYSNQPQHF.

The chain has TRBV2 and TRBJ2-6, with 9 nucleotides matching TRBD1. With 6 bases clipped from V and 2 bases from J, the junction kept 11 bases outside the gene matches. Germline V gives CDR1 SNHLY, CDR2 FYNNEI. The CDR3 runs 18 residues. The CDR3 loop reads CASREQGATQAGANVLTF. DNA for the CDR3: TGTGCCAGCAGGGAACAGGGGGCGACCCAGGCTGGGGCCAACGTCCTGACTTTC.

The gene calls are TRBV24-1 and TRBJ1-2, with a weak D call TRBD1 (5 bases). Germline CDR1 KGHDR, CDR2 SFDVKD. This CDR3 comprises 15 residues. Deletions cut 5 bases from V and 5 bases from J, with 17 bases between. For the CDR3, the DNA is TGTGCCACCAGTGCTCGGGGGGGGACGGCTTATGGCTACACCTTC. Its translation: CATSARGGTAYGYTF.

The V and J genes are TRBV19 and TRBJ1-5, with D maybe TRBD1 (5 bases). The ends were cut back, 6 bases at V and 3 bases at J, with 15 bases in the middle. In germline, CDR1 is LNHDA, CDR2 SQIVND (reference sequence). There are 15 residues in the CDR3. CDR3 in DNA: TGTGCCAGTAGACCCCTTGGGGCGTCCAATCAGCCCCAGCATTTT. Its translation is CASRPLGASNQPQHF.

This chain joins TRBV2 and TRBJ1-1; 8 bases line up with TRBD1. Germline loops: CDR1 SNHLY, CDR2 FYNNEI. The V segment lost 6 bases and the J segment 4 bases; nucleotides outside the gene matches: 10. This CDR3 has 15 residues. CDR3 residues: CASRYYRGVITEAFF. The CDR3 DNA reads TGTGCCAGCAGGTACTACAGGGGGGTAATCACTGAAGCTTTCTTT.

This chain links TRBV24-1 with TRBJ2-7; 10 nucleotides agree with TRBD1. The V gene end was trimmed by 0 bases and the J gene end by 2 bases; junction bases not matched to a gene: 6. The germline V gene encodes CDR1 KGHDR and CDR2 SFDVKD. CDR3 length: 17 amino acids. This CDR3 reads CATSDLVPGQGTYEQYF. The CDR3 region has the DNA TGTGCCACCAGTGATTTGGTTCCGGGACAGGGGACCTACGAGCAGTACTTC.

V is TRBV24-1 and J is TRBJ2-3; D is uncertain. The CDR3 has 13 amino acids. With 2 bases removed from V and 4 bases from J, the gap between germline ends came to 6 bases. Germline values: CDR1 KGHDR, CDR2 SFDVKD. CDR3 nucleotide sequence: TGTGCCACCAGTGATTCACTCTCAGATACGCAGTATTTT. Its translation: CATSDSLSDTQYF.

This sequence joins TRBV3-1 (or the pseudogene TRBV3-2) and TRBJ2-2; 8 positions match TRBD1. The CDR3 is 19 residues long. Losses at the gene ends were 0 bases for V and 3 bases for J; bases not matched to a gene: 12. CDR1 is LGHDT and CDR2 is YNNKEL in the germline V gene (reference sequence). The CDR3 protein is CASSQEGPGTGQYTGELFF. CDR3 DNA: TGTGCCAGCAGCCAAGAAGGACCCGGGACAGGACAATACACCGGGGAGCTGTTTTTT.

This chain uses TRBV7-8 with TRBJ2-3; 10 bases fit TRBD2. This CDR3 is built from 20 residues. V lost 1 base to trimming and J lost 3 bases; unmatched junction nucleotides: 16. The germline V gene has CDR1 SGHVS and CDR2 FQNEAQ. The CDR3 DNA reads TGTGCCAGCAGCTTAGATTGGTTCCGTCAGCCGGGACTAGCGACAGATACGCAGTATTTT. Its protein product is CASSLDWFRQPGLATDTQYF.

This chain joins TRBV2 and TRBJ1-4; 7 nucleotides match TRBD1. The trim removed 8 bases at V and 4 bases at J, leaving 7 bases unmatched. Germline V CDR1 and CDR2: SNHLY, FYNNEI. The CDR3 is 14 amino acids. CDR3 loop: CASRRDRNNEKLFF. CDR3 coding DNA: TGTGCCAGCCGACGGGACAGAAATAATGAAAAACTGTTTTTT.

The chain links TRBV2 to TRBJ1-6; 10 bases agree with TRBD1. J was trimmed by 7 bases and V by 7 bases; bases with no gene match: 7. CDR1 is SNHLY, CDR2 FYNNEI, per germline. The CDR3 runs to 15 residues. The CDR3 loop is CASTPRTGGNSPLHF. CDR3 bases: TGTGCCAGCACTCCCAGGACAGGGGGGAATTCACCCCTCCACTTT.

This clone was found once. Other DNA sequences within the sample encode an identical CDR3. The chain combines TRBV7-9 with TRBJ1-4; 8 bases are shared with TRBD1. The CDR3 contains 14 residues. With 4 bases clipped from V and 5 bases from J, the junction kept 3 bases outside the gene matches. Germline V lookup: CDR1 SEHNR, CDR2 FQNEAQ (reference sequence). CDR3 in amino acids: CASSSGQGNEKLFF. The CDR3 nucleotides read TGTGCCAGCAGCTCCGGACAGGGCAATGAAAAACTGTTTTTT.

The chain combines TRBV24-1 with TRBJ2-5, with 11 bases lining up with TRBD2. V lost 2 bases and J lost 3; bases outside the gene matches: 4. CDR3 length equals 16 residues. The germline V gene has CDR1 KGHDR and CDR2 SFDVKD. CDR3 sequence: CATSDSPGLAEETQYF. The CDR3 DNA reads as TGTGCCACCAGTGATTCGCCGGGACTAGCGGAAGAGACCCAGTACTTC.

The rearrangement links TRBV5-6 to TRBJ2-2; D is possibly TRBD2 (5 bases). Germline V gene sequence: CDR1 SGHDT, CDR2 YYEEEE. CDR3 size: 15 residues. Deletions cut 1 base from V and 4 bases from J, with 11 bases between. CDR3 amino acids: CASSLLRESTGELFF. The DNA for the CDR3 is TGTGCCAGCAGCTTGTTAAGGGAGTCCACCGGGGAGCTGTTTTTT.

This CDR3 reads CASSFQDREGDEQYF. DNA for the CDR3: TGCGCCAGCAGCTTCCAGGACAGGGAAGGAGACGAGCAGTACTTC. The chain recombines TRBV5-1 with TRBJ2-7; TRBD1 matches 8 bases. The CDR3 runs 15 residues. Germline CDR1 is SGHRS and CDR2 is YFSETQ. With V trimmed by 2 bases and J by 5 bases, 9 bases remained unmatched.

The chain carries TRBV6-1 and TRBJ1-2, with D possibly TRBD1 on 6 matching bases. Trimming left V 2 bases short and J 6 bases short, with 16 bases between. From germline, CDR1 is MNHNS and CDR2 SASEGT. The CDR3 is 15 amino acids. This CDR3 reads CASSESYRVGNGYTF. Here the CDR3 DNA reads TGTGCCAGCAGTGAATCCTACAGGGTCGGGAATGGCTACACCTTC.

This clone was counted a single time. The chain couples TRBV12-3 or TRBV12-4 to TRBJ1-4; 10 bases line up with TRBD1. V trimming: 5 bases; J trimming: 12 bases; junction bases outside the gene matches: 3. The CDR3 contains 12 residues. As DNA, the CDR3 is TGTGCCAGCAGTGGGACAGGGGAGGAACTGTTTTTT. Its translation is CASSGTGEELFF.

The sample holds one count of this clone. The V call is TRBV2, the J call TRBJ1-6, with D possibly being TRBD1 (5 bases). V was cut by 5 bases and J by 3 bases, with 11 bases left in between. The CDR3 is 15 residues long. Germline V lookup: CDR1 SNHLY, CDR2 FYNNEI. Here the CDR3 DNA reads TGTGCCAGCAGTACGGGACTGATCTATAATTCACCCCTCCACTTT. Protein sequence: CASSTGLIYNSPLHF.